This T cell receptor (beta chain) was captured by sequencing in a study of blood T cells in healthy people across ages. Germline CDR1 SNHLY, CDR2 FYNNEI. The CDR3 contains 15 residues. V lost 6 bases, J lost 4 bases, and 13 bases lay in between. For the second PCR, which ran for 7 to 11 cycles, a sample-barcoded 5' primer and a J-beta primer mix were used. TCRdb ran MiXCR on the 5' RACE reads and lists one entry per CDR3 protein. The sample holds some 760,000 distinct CDR3 sequences, around 25% seen once. Another study also made use of these data, one on T cells of mothers and their children. As that study records: Three healthy Caucasian mothers, along with their six children, served as the donors.

This clonotype originated in a boy aged 5-17 years in good health. V and J are TRBV2 and TRBJ1-6; no clear D gene. Sequencing was carried out using blood. Here the CDR3 DNA reads TGTGCCAGCAGAGGGTCCGCTTCGTATAATTCACCCCTCCACTTT. It translates to CASRGSASYNSPLHF.